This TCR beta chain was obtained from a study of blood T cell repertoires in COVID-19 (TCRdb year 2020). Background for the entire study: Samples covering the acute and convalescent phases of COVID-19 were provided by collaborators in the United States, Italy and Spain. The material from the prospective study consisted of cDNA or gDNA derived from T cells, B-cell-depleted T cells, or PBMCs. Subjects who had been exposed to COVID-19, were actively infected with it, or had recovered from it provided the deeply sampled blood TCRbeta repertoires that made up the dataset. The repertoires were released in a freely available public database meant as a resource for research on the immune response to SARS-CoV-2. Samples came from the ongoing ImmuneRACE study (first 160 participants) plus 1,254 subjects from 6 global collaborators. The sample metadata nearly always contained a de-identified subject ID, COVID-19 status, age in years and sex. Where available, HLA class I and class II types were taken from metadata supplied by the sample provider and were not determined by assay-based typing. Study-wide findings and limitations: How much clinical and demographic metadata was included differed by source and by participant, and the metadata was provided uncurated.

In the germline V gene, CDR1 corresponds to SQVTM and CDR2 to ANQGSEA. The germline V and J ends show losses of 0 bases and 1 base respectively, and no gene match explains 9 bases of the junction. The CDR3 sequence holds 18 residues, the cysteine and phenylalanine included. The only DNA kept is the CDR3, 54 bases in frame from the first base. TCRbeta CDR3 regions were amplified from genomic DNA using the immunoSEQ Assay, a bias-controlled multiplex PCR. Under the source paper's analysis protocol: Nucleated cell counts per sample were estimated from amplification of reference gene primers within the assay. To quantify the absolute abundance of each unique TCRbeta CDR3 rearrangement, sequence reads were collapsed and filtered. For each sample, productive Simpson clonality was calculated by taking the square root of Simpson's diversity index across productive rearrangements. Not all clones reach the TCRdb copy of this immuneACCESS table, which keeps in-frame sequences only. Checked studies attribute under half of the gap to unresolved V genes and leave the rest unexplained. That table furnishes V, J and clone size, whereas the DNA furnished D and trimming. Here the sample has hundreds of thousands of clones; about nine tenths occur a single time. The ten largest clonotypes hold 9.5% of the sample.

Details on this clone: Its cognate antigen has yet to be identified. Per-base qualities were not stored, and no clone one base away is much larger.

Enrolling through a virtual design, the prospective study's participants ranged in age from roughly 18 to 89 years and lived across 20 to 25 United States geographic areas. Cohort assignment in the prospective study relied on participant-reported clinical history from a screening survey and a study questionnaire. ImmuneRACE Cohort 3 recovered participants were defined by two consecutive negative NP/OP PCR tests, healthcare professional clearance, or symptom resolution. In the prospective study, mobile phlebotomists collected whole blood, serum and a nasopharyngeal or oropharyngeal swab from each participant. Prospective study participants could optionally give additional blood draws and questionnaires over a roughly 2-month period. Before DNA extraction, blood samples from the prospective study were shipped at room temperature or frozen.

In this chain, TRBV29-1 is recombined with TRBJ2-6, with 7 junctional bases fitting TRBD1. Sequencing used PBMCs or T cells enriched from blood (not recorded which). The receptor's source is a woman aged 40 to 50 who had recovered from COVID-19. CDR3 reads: CSVEDEGQKLSGANVLTF. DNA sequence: TGCAGCGTTGAAGATGAGGGACAGAAACTATCTGGGGCCAACGTCCTGACTTTC.